This is a list of T cell receptor beta chains from one sample in a study of cytomegalovirus exposure and HLA in healthy donors. Data came from immunoSEQ multiplex PCR; TCRdb stores just in-frame clones and leaves some out. This table has over 150,000 clones, about 81% appearing once. Sequenced sample: PBMCs. The receptor set was obtained from a girl aged 2 to 10 in good health and CMV-seropositive. Both conserved end residues are part of each CDR3. A D gene is named only where the DNA matches it firmly. Size tells how often a clone was seen (once, few, many) or the class of an expanded clone, and some rows leave it out.

cdr3_aa,cdr3_nt,v_call,clone_size,d_call,j_call
CASSLGGQGGVDQPQHF,TGTGCCAGCAGTTTGGGTGGACAGGGGGGTGTAGATCAGCCCCAGCATTTT,TRBV27,.,TRBD1,TRBJ1-5
CASNPGLRTDTQYF,TGCGCCAGCAATCCAGGACTTCGGACAGATACGCAGTATTTT,TRBV4-1,once,.,TRBJ2-3
CASRPGQTIGYTF,TGTGCCAGCAGGCCGGGACAGACTATTGGCTACACCTTC,TRBV27,once,TRBD1,TRBJ1-2
CASSLVGLAGETQYF,TGTGCCAGCAGCTTAGTGGGACTAGCGGGGGAGACCCAGTACTTC,TRBV7-9,.,TRBD2,TRBJ2-5
CAWTEGRNEKLFF,TGTGCCTGGACGGAGGGGAGGAATGAAAAACTGTTTTTT,TRBV30,.,.,TRBJ1-4
CSALTGEVGTEAFF,TGCAGCGCGCTTACAGGGGAGGTAGGGACTGAAGCTTTCTTT,TRBV29-1,.,TRBD1,TRBJ1-1
CASSSSGRSYNEQFF,TGTGCCAGCAGCTCTAGCGGGAGGTCATACAATGAGCAGTTCTTC,TRBV13,.,TRBD2,TRBJ2-1
CASSLDRLNTEAFF,TGCGCCAGCAGCTTGGACAGGTTGAACACTGAAGCTTTCTTT,TRBV5-1,.,.,TRBJ1-1
CASTREGVTGEQYF,TGTGCCAGCACCCGTGAGGGTGTAACGGGCGAGCAGTACTTC,TRBV28,.,.,TRBJ2-7
CASSLGGGPTEAFF,TGTGCCAGCAGCTTAGGGGGGGGGCCCACTGAAGCTTTCTTT,TRBV11-2,once,.,TRBJ1-1
CAWIRRGNTEAFF,TGTGCCTGGATCCGCAGGGGGAACACTGAAGCTTTCTTT,TRBV30,.,.,TRBJ1-1
CASSPRKPVDTGELFF,TGTGCCAGCAGCCCTAGAAAGCCGGTTGACACCGGGGAGCTGTTTTTT,TRBV11-3,.,.,TRBJ2-2
CASSHLSGGYTGELFF,TGCGCCAGCAGCCACCTTAGCGGGGGGTACACCGGGGAGCTGTTTTTT,TRBV5-1,.,TRBD2,TRBJ2-2
CASSIRTAYYGYTF,TGTGCCAGCAGTATCCGGACAGCCTATTATGGCTACACCTTC,TRBV28,.,.,TRBJ1-2
CASSLAPDQPQHF,TGTGCCAGCAGCTTGGCCCCTGATCAGCCCCAGCATTTT,TRBV5-5,few,.,TRBJ1-5
CASSPTARTSGLYQETQYF,TGCGCCAGCAGCCCTACAGCCCGGACTAGCGGGCTCTACCAAGAGACCCAGTACTTC,TRBV4-1,.,TRBD2,TRBJ2-5
CASTQGVYSNQPQHF,TGTGCCAGTACCCAAGGAGTTTATAGCAATCAGCCCCAGCATTTT,TRBV19,.,.,TRBJ1-5
CASSVVAGFQETQYF,TGTGCCAGCAGCGTAGTGGCAGGCTTCCAAGAGACCCAGTACTTC,TRBV9,.,.,TRBJ2-5
CASSLGRGLTGELFF,TGTGCCAGCAGTTTAGGGCGGGGATTAACCGGGGAGCTGTTTTTT,TRBV28,.,.,TRBJ2-2
CASSLYGQNTGELFF,TGTGCCAGCAGTTTATACGGACAGAACACCGGGGAGCTGTTTTTT,TRBV28,.,.,TRBJ2-2
CVSSGAVSQPQHF,TGTGTGTCGTCAGGGGCCGTTTCCCAGCCCCAGCATTTT,TRBV27,.,.,TRBJ1-5
CASSEEGGASFEQFF,TGTGCCAGCAGTGAGGAAGGGGGCGCGAGTTTTGAGCAGTTCTTC,TRBV2,once,TRBD1,TRBJ2-1
CSARRGGEAFF,TGCAGTGCTAGAAGGGGCGGTGAAGCTTTCTTT,TRBV20-1,few,.,TRBJ1-1
CASSKQGAAQVTEAFF,TGTGCCAGCAGTAAACAGGGGGCGGCCCAGGTCACTGAAGCTTTCTTT,TRBV6-4,.,TRBD1,TRBJ1-1
CATRRWAEAYEQYF,TGTGCCACCAGGAGATGGGCGGAGGCCTACGAGCAGTACTTC,TRBV2,.,.,TRBJ2-7
CASRGTGGGAYNEQFF,TGTGCCAGTAGGGGGACGGGAGGTGGGGCATACAATGAGCAGTTCTTC,TRBV19,.,TRBD2,TRBJ2-1
CATSRGGTGGSDTQYF,TGTGCCACCAGCAGGGGCGGGACAGGGGGTTCAGATACGCAGTATTTT,TRBV15,.,TRBD1,TRBJ2-3
CAISESPANYGYTF,TGTGCCATCAGTGAGTCTCCAGCTAACTATGGCTACACCTTC,TRBV10-3,.,.,TRBJ1-2
CASSPQETQYF,TGTGCCAGCAGCCCTCAAGAGACCCAGTACTTC,TRBV13,.,.,TRBJ2-5
CSAFLADTQYF,TGCAGTGCTTTCTTAGCAGATACGCAGTATTTT,TRBV20-1,.,.,TRBJ2-3
CASSFRATESYEQYF,TGTGCCAGCAGTTTTAGAGCGACAGAAAGCTACGAGCAGTACTTC,TRBV6-5,.,.,TRBJ2-7
CASSSPNQYTGELFF,TGTGCCAGCAGCTCCCCGAACCAGTACACCGGGGAGCTGTTTTTT,TRBV27,.,.,TRBJ2-2
CASRHQGDLEAFF,TGTGCCAGCCGACATCAGGGGGATCTTGAAGCTTTCTTT,TRBV7-9,.,TRBD1,TRBJ1-1
CSALRGEQYF,TGCAGTGCCCTTCGGGGCGAGCAGTACTTC,TRBV20-1,.,.,TRBJ2-7
CASSFLAGEGDTQYF,TGCGCCAGCAGCTTCCTAGCGGGAGAGGGAGATACGCAGTATTTT,TRBV5-1,.,TRBD2,TRBJ2-3
CASSLGTGTYEQYF,TGTGCCAGCAGCCTCGGGACAGGAACCTACGAGCAGTACTTC,TRBV7-3,.,TRBD1,TRBJ2-7
CASSYGGGGTQYF,TGTGCCAGCAGTTACGGGGGCGGTGGGACCCAGTACTTC,TRBV6-6,once,.,TRBJ2-5
CASSSSGGGTEAFF,TGTGCCAGCAGCTCCTCTGGGGGGGGGACTGAAGCTTTCTTT,TRBV7-3,.,.,TRBJ1-1
CASSLVIAGGPDTQYF,TGCGCCAGCAGCTTGGTGATAGCGGGAGGCCCAGATACGCAGTATTTT,TRBV5-1,.,TRBD2,TRBJ2-3
CASRAPGETQYF,TGTGCCAGCAGAGCTCCAGGAGAGACCCAGTACTTC,TRBV27,.,.,TRBJ2-5
CSGLRGTGAHEQYF,TGCAGCGGACTTAGGGGGACAGGGGCTCACGAGCAGTACTTC,TRBV29-1,.,TRBD1,TRBJ2-7
CASIAGSRGITEAFF,TGTGCCAGCATCGCCGGCTCCCGGGGGATCACTGAAGCTTTCTTT,TRBV11-3,.,.,TRBJ1-1